This T cell receptor (beta chain) was documented in a study of T cell repertoires in cytomegalovirus infection. Study context: Matching HLA type and CMV infection were both indicated by public TCR beta signatures.

The germline V gene has CDR1 SGHTA and CDR2 FQGNSA. Trimming removed 7 bases from V and 4 bases from J; junction bases left unmatched: 9. The CDR3 runs to 15 residues. This clonotype was observed a handful of times. Its specificity is unknown. Findings and caveats of the study: Accumulated public TCR beta family frequency recognized individuals carrying CMV together with the relevant HLA. The ex vivo response was dominated by HLA-C-restricted CMV-specific TCR beta clonotypes.

TCRdb re-called the reads through MiXCR, storing one row per CDR3 protein. The top ten hold roughly a sixth of the sample, which has 150,000 to 200,000 distinct CDR3 sequences, more than 15% seen once. This clonotype originated in a human donor in good health (CMV status not recorded). Some clones in this sample may be carry-over from other donors' samples. The sample comprised CD8+ T cells from PBMCs. The chain couples TRBV7-2 to TRBJ2-4; 8 bases match TRBD2. CDR3 in amino acids: CASTYGGGTKNIQYF. CDR3 sequence (DNA): TGTGCCAGCACCTATGGCGGGGGGACGAAAAACATTCAGTACTTC.